This TCR beta chain was sequenced in a study of immune evolution from preneoplasia to lung adenocarcinoma. Study conclusions and caveats: Compared with EGFR-mutant or double wild-type lesions, KRAS-mutant nodules were more clonal.

A note on this clone: Its antigen is unknown.

Two lung cancer pathologists independently confirmed each histologic diagnosis. Produced via immunoSEQ multiplex PCR; TCRdb's table is partial and in-frame only. In the table there are roughly 1,000 clones, around 84% of which are singletons. This CDR3 region has 16 residues. Trimming removed 6 bases from V and 8 bases from J; junction bases left unmatched: 14. The germline gives CDR1 SGHAT, CDR2 FQDESV (reference sequence). Specimen: FFPE tissue from an adenomatous hyperplasia lung lesion. Subset given: atypical adenomatous hyperplasia (AAH), lung preneoplasia. This clonotype was sampled from a person aged 55 to 79 with lung adenocarcinoma. This chain connects TRBV11-1 to TRBJ2-1; 9 bases align to TRBD1. The CDR3 DNA reads as TGTGCCAGCAGTTTAATACCGGGACAGGGTCGGGATGAGCAGTTCTTC. Encoded protein: CASSLIPGQGRDEQFF.